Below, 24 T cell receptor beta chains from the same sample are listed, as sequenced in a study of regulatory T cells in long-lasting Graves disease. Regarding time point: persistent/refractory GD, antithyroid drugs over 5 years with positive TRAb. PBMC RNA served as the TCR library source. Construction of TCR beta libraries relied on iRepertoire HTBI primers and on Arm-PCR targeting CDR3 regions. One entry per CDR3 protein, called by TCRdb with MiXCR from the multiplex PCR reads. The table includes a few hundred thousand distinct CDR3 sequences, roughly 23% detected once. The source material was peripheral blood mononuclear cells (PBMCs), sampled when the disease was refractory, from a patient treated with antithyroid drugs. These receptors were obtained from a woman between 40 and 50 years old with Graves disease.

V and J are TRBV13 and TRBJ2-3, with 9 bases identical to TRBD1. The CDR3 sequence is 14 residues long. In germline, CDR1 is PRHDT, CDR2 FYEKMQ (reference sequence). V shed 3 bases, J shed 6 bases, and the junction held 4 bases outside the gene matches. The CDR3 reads CASSLDRGGDTQYF. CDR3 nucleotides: TGTGCCAGCAGCTTGGACAGGGGCGGGGATACGCAGTATTTT. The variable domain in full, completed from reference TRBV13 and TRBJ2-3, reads AAGVIQSPRHLIKEKRETATLKCYPIPRHDTVYWYQQGPGQDPQFLISFYEKMQSDKGSIPDRFSAQQFSDYHSELNMSSLELGDSALYFCASSLDRGGDTQYFGPGTRLTVL.

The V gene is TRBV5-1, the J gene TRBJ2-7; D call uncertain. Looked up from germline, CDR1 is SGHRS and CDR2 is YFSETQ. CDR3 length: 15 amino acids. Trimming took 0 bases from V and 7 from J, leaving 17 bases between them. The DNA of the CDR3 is TGCGCCAGCAGCTTGGGTTTGGAACTCCACTTTGAGCAGTACTTC. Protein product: CASSLGLELHFEQYF.

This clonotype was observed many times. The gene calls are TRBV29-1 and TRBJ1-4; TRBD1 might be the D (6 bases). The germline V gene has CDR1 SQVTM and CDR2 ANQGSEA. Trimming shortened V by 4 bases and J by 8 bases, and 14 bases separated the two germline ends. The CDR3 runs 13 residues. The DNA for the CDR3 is TGCAGCGTTGGTTACAGGAGGGGGGAAAAACTGTTTTTT. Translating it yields CSVGYRRGEKLFF. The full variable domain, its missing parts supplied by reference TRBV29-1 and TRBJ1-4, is SAVISQKPSRDICQRGTSLTIQCQVDSQVTMMFWYRQQPGQSLTLIATANQGSEATYESGFVIDKFPISRPNLTFSTLTVSNMSPEDSSIYLCSVGYRRGEKLFFGSGTQLSVL.

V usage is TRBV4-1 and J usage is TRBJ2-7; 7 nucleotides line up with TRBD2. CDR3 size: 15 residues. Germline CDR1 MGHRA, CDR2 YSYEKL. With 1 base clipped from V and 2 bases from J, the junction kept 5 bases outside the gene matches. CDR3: CASSQVLAGAYEQYF. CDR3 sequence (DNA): TGCGCCAGCAGCCAAGTATTGGCGGGGGCCTACGAGCAGTACTTC.

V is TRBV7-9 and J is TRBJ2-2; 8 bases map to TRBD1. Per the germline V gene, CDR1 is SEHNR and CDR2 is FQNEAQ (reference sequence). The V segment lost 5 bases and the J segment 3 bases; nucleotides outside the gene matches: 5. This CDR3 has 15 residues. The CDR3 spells CASSAYRGDTGELFF. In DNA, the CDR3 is TGTGCCAGCAGCGCGTACAGGGGGGACACCGGGGAGCTGTTTTTT.

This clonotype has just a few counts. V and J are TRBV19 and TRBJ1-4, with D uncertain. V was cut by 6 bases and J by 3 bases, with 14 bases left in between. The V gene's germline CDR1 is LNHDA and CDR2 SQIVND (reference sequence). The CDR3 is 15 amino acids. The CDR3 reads CASRLDSAANEKLFF. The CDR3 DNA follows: TGTGCCAGTAGACTAGATTCGGCGGCTAATGAAAAACTGTTTTTT.

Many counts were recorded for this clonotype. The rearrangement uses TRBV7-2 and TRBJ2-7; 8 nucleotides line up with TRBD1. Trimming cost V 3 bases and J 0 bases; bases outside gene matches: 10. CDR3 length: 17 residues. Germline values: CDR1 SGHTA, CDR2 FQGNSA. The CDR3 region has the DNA TGTGCCAGCAGCTTCCCTTTCTCCGGGACAGGCTCCTACGAGCAGTACTTC. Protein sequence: CASSFPFSGTGSYEQYF.

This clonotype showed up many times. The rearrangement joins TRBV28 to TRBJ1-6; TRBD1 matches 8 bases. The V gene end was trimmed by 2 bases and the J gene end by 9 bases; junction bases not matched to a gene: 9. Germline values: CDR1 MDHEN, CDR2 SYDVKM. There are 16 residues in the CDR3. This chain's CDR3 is CASSLPGQGVPSPLHF. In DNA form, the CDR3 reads TGTGCCAGCAGTTTACCCGGACAGGGAGTGCCTTCACCCCTCCACTTT.

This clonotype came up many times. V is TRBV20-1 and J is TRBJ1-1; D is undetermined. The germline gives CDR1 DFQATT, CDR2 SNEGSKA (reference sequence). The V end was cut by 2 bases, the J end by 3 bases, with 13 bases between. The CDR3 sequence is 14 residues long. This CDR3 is CSARLGIGDTEAFF. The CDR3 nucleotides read TGCAGTGCTAGACTGGGAATCGGGGACACTGAAGCTTTCTTT.

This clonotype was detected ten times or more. The CDR3: CASLEITGELFF. The CDR3 nucleotides read TGTGCCAGCTTAGAAATCACCGGGGAGCTGTTTTTT. The V and J genes are TRBV2 and TRBJ2-2, with D unclear. The CDR3 length is 12 residues. V lost 8 bases and J lost 4, with 8 bases in between. In germline, CDR1 is SNHLY, CDR2 FYNNEI.

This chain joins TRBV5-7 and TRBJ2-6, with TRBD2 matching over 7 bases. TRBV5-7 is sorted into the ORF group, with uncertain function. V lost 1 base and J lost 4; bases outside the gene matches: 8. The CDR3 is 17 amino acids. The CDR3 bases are TGTGCCAGCAGCTTGTATACGCGGGGGACCGGGGCCAACGTCCTGACTTTC. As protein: CASSLYTRGTGANVLTF.

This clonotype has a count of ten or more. Here the CDR3 reads CASRREQLNTEAFF. The CDR3 coding sequence is TGTGCCAGCAGGAGGGAACAGTTGAACACTGAAGCTTTCTTT. The chain uses TRBV2 and TRBJ1-1; no reliable D call. Per the germline V gene, CDR1 is SNHLY and CDR2 is FYNNEI. This CDR3 spans 14 amino acids. Trimming stripped 6 bases from V and 0 bases from J, with 11 bases between.

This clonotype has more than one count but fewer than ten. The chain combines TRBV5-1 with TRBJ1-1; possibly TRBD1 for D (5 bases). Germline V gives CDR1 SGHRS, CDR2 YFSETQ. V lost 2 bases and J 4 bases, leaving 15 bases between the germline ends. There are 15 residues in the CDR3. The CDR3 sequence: CASSFKGVGGTEAFF. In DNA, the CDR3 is TGCGCCAGCAGCTTCAAAGGGGTAGGCGGCACTGAAGCTTTCTTT.

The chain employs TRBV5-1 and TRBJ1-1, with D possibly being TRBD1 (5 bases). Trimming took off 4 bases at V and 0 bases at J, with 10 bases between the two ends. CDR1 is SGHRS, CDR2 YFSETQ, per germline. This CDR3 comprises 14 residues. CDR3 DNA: TGCGCCAGCAGCCCGGGGGGAATGAACACTGAAGCTTTCTTT. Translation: CASSPGGMNTEAFF.

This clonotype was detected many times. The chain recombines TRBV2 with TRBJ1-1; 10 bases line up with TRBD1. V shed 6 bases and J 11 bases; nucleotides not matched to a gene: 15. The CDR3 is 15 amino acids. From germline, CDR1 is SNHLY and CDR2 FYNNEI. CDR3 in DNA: TGTGCCAGCAGAGGCCTGCGGACAGGGGGGTTTGGGGCTTTCTTT. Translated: CASRGLRTGGFGAFF.

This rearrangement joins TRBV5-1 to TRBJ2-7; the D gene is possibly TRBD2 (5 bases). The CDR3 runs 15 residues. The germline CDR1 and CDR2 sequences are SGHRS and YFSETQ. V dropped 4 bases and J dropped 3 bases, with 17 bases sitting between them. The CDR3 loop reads CASSPPLTRLYEQYF. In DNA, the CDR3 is TGCGCCAGCAGCCCGCCTCTAACTAGACTCTACGAGCAGTACTTC.

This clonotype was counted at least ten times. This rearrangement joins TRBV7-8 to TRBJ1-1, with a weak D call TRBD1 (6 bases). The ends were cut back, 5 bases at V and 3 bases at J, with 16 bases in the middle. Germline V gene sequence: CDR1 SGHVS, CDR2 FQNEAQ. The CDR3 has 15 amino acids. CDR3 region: CASSTDYRVHTEAFF. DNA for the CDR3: TGTGCCAGCAGCACTGACTACAGGGTGCACACTGAAGCTTTCTTT.

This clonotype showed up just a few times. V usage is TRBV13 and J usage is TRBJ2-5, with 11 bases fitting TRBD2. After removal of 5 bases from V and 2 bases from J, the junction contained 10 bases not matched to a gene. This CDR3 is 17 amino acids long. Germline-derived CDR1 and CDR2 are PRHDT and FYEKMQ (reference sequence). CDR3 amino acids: CASSQSRLAGLQETQYF. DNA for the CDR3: TGTGCCAGCAGCCAATCTCGACTAGCGGGATTACAAGAGACCCAGTACTTC.

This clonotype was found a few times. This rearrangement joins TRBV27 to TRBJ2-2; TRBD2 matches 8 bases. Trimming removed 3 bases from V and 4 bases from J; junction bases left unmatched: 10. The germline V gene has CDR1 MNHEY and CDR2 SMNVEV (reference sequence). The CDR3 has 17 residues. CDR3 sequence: CASSFVLAGVFTGELFF. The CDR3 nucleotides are TGTGCCAGCAGTTTTGTCCTAGCGGGCGTTTTCACCGGGGAGCTGTTTTTT.

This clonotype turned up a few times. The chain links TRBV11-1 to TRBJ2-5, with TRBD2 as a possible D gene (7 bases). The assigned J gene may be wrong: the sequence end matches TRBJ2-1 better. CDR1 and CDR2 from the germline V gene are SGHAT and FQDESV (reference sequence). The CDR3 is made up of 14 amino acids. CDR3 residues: CASSLRGARDEQFF. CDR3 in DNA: TGTGCCAGCAGCTTACGGGGGGCTAGGGATGAGCAGTTCTTC.

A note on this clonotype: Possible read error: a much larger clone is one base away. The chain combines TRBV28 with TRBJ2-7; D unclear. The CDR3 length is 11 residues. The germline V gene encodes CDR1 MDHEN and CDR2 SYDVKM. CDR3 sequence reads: CASSFRNEQCF. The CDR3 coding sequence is TGTGCCAGCAGTTTTAGGAACGAGCAGTGCTTC.

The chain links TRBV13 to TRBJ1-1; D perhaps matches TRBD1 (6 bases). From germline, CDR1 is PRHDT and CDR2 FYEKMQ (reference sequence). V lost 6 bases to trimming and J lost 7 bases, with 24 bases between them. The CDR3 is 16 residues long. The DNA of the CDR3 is TGTGCCAGCAGAAGGCTTTGGTCGGGCAAGGGGGATGAAGCTTTCTTT. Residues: CASRRLWSGKGDEAFF.

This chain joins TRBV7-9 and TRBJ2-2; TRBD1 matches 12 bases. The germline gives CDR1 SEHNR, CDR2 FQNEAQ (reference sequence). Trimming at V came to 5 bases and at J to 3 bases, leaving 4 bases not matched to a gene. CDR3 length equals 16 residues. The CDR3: CASSRDRGPYTGELFF. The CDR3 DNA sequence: TGTGCCAGCAGCCGGGACAGGGGGCCTTACACCGGGGAGCTGTTTTTT.

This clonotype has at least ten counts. The CDR3 is CAVQGYNQPQHF. DNA for the CDR3: TGTGCCGTACAGGGTTACAATCAGCCCCAGCATTTT. The V call is TRBV15, the J call TRBJ1-5, with a tentative D call TRBD1 (6 bases). Germline V gene sequence: CDR1 LNHNV, CDR2 YYDKDF (reference sequence). V gave up 11 bases and J gave up 3 bases, with 11 bases separating them. The CDR3 has 12 amino acids.